Sequencing of this T cell receptor beta chain was carried out in a study of cytomegalovirus exposure and HLA in healthy donors. Study overall: The approximately 670 first-cohort repertoires shared a platform with the approximately 120 validation repertoires, as reported in a later analysis. Whole-study findings and limits: Listed as cytomegalovirus-associated were 150 or so TCR beta chains. A subsequent analysis found that TCR clusters from the first cohort also tended to co-occur in the 130 or so validation repertoires, with less than 95% of cluster scores above 0.

V was clipped by 0 bases and J by 3 bases; unmatched bases: 4. The CDR3 totals 16 residues. The germline gives CDR1 MNHEY, CDR2 SVGAGI. The data were produced by immunoSEQ multiplex PCR, yet TCRdb's version contains in-frame clones alone and is incomplete. Of under 150,000 clones in the sample, 88% are singletons; the top ten hold nearly 6.5%. To note about this clone: Its antigen is still unknown.

The approximately 120-subject validation cohort, separate from the approximately 670-subject first cohort, included the donors. The clonotype comes from a woman aged 18 to 35 in good health and CMV-seropositive. The sequencing sample was made of PBMCs. The chain carries TRBV6-5 and TRBJ2-1, with 8 bases aligning to TRBD1. CDR3 region: CASSYSATGGYNEQFF. The CDR3 region has the DNA TGTGCCAGCAGTTACTCAGCAACAGGGGGCTACAATGAGCAGTTCTTC.